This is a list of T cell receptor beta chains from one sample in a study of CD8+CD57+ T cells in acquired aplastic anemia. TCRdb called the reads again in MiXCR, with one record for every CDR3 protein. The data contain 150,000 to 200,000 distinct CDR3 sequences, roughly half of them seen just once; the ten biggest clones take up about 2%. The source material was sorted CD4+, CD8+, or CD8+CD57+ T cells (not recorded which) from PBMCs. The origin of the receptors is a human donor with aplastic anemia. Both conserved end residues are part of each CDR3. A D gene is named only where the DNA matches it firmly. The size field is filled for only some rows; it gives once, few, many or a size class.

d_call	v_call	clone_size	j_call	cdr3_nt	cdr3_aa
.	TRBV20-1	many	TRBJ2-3	TGCAGTGCCCGTTCGCTAGAGTACAAAGATACGCAGTATTTT	CSARSLEYKDTQYF
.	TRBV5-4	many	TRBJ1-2	TGTGCCAGCAGCTTGGACGGGGTGGATGGCTACACCTTC	CASSLDGVDGYTF
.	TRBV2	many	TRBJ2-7	TGTGCCAGCACCACTATGGGGGAGCAGTACTTC	CASTTMGEQYF
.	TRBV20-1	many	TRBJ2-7	TGCAGTGCTAGAGATCCAAAGGAGACAAGGGGTTACGAGCAGTACTTC	CSARDPKETRGYEQYF
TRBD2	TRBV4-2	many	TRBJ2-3	TGTGCCAGCAGCCAAGAAGCGGGGGGGCAGAGAGATACGCAGTATTTT	CASSQEAGGQRDTQYF
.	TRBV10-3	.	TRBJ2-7	TGTGCCATCAATGGGGGGAACCCACCCTACGAGCAGTACTTC	CAINGGNPPYEQYF
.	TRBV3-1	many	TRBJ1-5	TGTGCCAGCAGCCAAGGGTTCCAGCCCCAGCATTTT	CASSQGFQPQHF
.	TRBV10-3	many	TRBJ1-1	TGTGCCGCGGGGGATACCTTGAACACTGAAGCTTTCTTT	CAAGDTLNTEAFF
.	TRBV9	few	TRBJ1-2	TGTGCCAGCAGTCCACTTCAGGGGAACGGCTACACCTTC	CASSPLQGNGYTF
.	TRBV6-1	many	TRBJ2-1	TGTGCCAGCAGCCGACTAGTCGATGAGCAGTTCTTC	CASSRLVDEQFF
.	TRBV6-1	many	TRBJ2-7	TGTGCCAGCAGTACCGCGAGGGGCCCCTACGAGCAGTACTTC	CASSTARGPYEQYF
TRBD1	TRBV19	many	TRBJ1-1	TGTGCCAGTTTCTCGACAGGGTTTACTTCTGAAGCTTTCTTT	CASFSTGFTSEAFF
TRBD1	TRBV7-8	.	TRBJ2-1	TGTGCCTGCAGTCCCCGGGACAGGGAGGCTGAGCAGTTCTTC	CACSPRDREAEQFF
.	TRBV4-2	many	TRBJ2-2	TGTGCCAGCAGCCAAGGGCCGGACGAGGAGCTGTTTTTT	CASSQGPDEELFF
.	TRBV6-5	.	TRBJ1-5	TGTGCCAGCAGTTACCGGGAGCCACTTAGCAATCAGCCCCAGCATTTT	CASSYREPLSNQPQHF
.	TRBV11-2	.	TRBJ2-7	TGTGCCAGCAGCTTAGAGGCAGGCGGGAAGGACGAGCAGTACTTC	CASSLEAGGKDEQYF
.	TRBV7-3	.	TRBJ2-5	TGTGCCAGCAGCTTATGGGCAGGGTCGCAAGAGACCCAGTACTTC	CASSLWAGSQETQYF
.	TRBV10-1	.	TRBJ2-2	TGCGCCAGCAGTGAGTCCGGGCAGCAAAACACCGGGGAGCTGTTTTTT	CASSESGQQNTGELFF
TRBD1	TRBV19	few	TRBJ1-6	TGTGCCAGTAGTATGGGACAGGGGGCTGGGTCACCCCTCCACTTT	CASSMGQGAGSPLHF
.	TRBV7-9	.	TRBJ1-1	TGTGCCAGCAGCTCCCGGGACGGAACGAACACTGAAGCTTTCTTT	CASSSRDGTNTEAFF
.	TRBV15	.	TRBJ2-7	TGTGCCACCAGCAGAGATAAGGAGGCGACAGGCTCCCGACATGTGGAGCAGTACTTC	CATSRDKEATGSRHVEQYF
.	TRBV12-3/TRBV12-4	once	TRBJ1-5	TGTGCCAGCAGTCAGGGTACTCAGCCCCAGCATTTT	CASSQGTQPQHF
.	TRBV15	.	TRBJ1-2	TGTGCCACCAGGGACGGGCTGGATGGCTACACCTTC	CATRDGLDGYTF
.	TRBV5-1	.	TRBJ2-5	TGCGCCAGCAGCTCCGCGGGATTAGAGACCCAGTACTTC	CASSSAGLETQYF
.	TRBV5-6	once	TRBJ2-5	TGTGCCAGCAGCTTGGCCACGGCGGGACTGTTGCGAGAGACCCAGTACTTC	CASSLATAGLLRETQYF
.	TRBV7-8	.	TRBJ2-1	TGTGCCAGCAGCTTAGCCCGAACTGTTTACAATGGGCAGTTCTTC	CASSLARTVYNGQFF
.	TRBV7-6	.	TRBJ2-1	TGTGCCAGCAGCGTAGTAGACAGAGACAATGAGCAGTTCTTC	CASSVVDRDNEQFF
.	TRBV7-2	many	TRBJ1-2	TGTGCCAGCAGCTTAGCGACCCTAGCCCATTGGGGGGCTCATGGCTACACCTTC	CASSLATLAHWGAHGYTF
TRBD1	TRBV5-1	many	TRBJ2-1	TGCGCCAGCAGCTTGGTGGGACAGGGGATCAATGAGCAGTTCTTC	CASSLVGQGINEQFF
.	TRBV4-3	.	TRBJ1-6	TGCGCCAGCAGCCAAGATCTCGAGGTATTACCCCTCCACTTT	CASSQDLEVLPLHF
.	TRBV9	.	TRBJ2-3	TGTGCCAGCAGCGTGGCCGGGACGCAGTATTTT	CASSVAGTQYF
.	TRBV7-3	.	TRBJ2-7	TGTGCCAGCAGCTTCGGACGGAACTACGAGCAGTACTTC	CASSFGRNYEQYF
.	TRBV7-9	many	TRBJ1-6	TGTGCCAGCAGCTTGGGGAATTATAATTCACCCCTCCACTTT	CASSLGNYNSPLHF
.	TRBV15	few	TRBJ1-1	TGTGCCACCAGCCCCGACGACGGGGAGATGAACACTGAAGCTTTCTTT	CATSPDDGEMNTEAFF
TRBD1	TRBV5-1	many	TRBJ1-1	TGCGCCAGCAGTCGACAGGGGAATGAGAACACTGAAGCTTTCTTT	CASSRQGNENTEAFF
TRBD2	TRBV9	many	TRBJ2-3	TGTGCCAGCAGCTCAAGCGGGGGGTACACAGATACGCAGTATTTT	CASSSSGGYTDTQYF
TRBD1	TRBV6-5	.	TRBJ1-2	TGTGCCCGCAGTTACAACGGACAGGGCGCTGGCTACACCTTC	CARSYNGQGAGYTF
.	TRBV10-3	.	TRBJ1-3	TGTGCCATCAGTGTCTCGGGCACCTCTGGAAACACCATATATTTT	CAISVSGTSGNTIYF
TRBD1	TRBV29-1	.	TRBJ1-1	TGCAGCGTTGGCGGGGTAGGGACAGAAGACTTGGGAACTGAAGCTTTCTTT	CSVGGVGTEDLGTEAFF
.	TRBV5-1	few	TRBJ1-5	TGCGCCAGCAGCTTGGAAGGCGCCCGGCCCCAGCATTTT	CASSLEGARPQHF
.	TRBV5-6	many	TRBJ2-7	TGTGCCAGCACCTCCAGGGGTAGCTCCTACGAGCAGTACTTC	CASTSRGSSYEQYF